The T cell receptor (beta chain) under discussion was sequenced for a study of human thymus T cells. The table came from immunoSEQ multiplex PCR; TCRdb's copy has only in-frame clones and leaves some out. Of tens of thousands of clones listed, 95% are singletons. With 2 bases clipped from V and 1 base from J, the junction kept 5 bases outside the gene matches. CDR1 and CDR2 from the germline V gene are SGHVS and FNYEAQ. The CDR3 contains 16 residues. Thymus tissue was removed during corrective cardiac surgery. Of note for this clone: What it recognizes is unknown.

Whole-study findings and limits: Reports from related research described highly overlapping thymic repertoires among unrelated individuals.

This clonotype was sampled from a girl in the first two years of life with a congenital heart defect but otherwise immunologically healthy. The sequenced sample was thymus tissue. The chain is built from TRBV7-6 and TRBJ1-5; 7 nucleotides match TRBD1. CDR3 amino acids: CASSLNSRGSNQPQHF. The CDR3 coding sequence is TGTGCCAGCAGCTTAAACTCCAGGGGGAGCAATCAGCCCCAGCATTTT.